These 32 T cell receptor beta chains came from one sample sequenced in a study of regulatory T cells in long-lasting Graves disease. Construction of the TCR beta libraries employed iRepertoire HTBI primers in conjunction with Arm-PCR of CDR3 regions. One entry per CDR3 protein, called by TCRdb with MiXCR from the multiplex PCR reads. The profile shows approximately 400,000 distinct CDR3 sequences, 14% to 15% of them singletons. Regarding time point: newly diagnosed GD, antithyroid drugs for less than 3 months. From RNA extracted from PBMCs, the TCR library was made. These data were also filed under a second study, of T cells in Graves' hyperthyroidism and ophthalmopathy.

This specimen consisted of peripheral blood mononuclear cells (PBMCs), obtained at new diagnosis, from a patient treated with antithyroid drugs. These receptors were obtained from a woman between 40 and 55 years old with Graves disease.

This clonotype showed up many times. The CDR3 DNA is TGTGCCAGCAGCTTAGTAGCGGGAGTGCGCAATGAGCAGTTCTTC. It codes for CASSLVAGVRNEQFF. The V call is TRBV7-2, the J call TRBJ2-1; 9 bases are a match to TRBD2. The CDR3 extends over 15 amino acids. The germline V gene encodes CDR1 SGHTA and CDR2 FQGNSA. Trimming removed 1 base from V and 6 bases from J; junction bases left unmatched: 4.

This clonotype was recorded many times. The CDR3 sequence: CASSYKGQGSVRTEAFF. The CDR3 coding sequence is TGTGCCAGCAGCTATAAGGGACAGGGATCGGTTAGGACTGAAGCTTTCTTT. The chain employs TRBV7-2 and TRBJ1-1, with TRBD1 matching over 9 bases. Germline lookup yields CDR1 SGHTA and CDR2 FQGNSA. With 4 bases clipped from V and 5 bases from J, the junction kept 14 bases outside the gene matches. This CDR3 is built from 17 residues.

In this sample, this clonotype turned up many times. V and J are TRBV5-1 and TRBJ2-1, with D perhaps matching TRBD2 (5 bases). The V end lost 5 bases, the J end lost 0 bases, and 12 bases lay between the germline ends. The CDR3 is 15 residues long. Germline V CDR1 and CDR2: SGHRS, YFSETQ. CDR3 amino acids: CASRLGGLSYNEQFF. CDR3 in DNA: TGCGCCAGCAGGCTCGGAGGTCTCTCCTACAATGAGCAGTTCTTC.

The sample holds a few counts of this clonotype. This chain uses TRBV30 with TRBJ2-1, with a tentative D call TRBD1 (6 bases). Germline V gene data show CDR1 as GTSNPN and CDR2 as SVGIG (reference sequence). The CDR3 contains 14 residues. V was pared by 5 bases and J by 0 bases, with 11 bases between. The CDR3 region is CAWDRPFSYNEQFF. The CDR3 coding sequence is TGTGCCTGGGACAGGCCTTTCTCCTACAATGAGCAGTTCTTC. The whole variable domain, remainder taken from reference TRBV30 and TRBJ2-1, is SQTIHQWPATLVQPVGSPLSLECTVEGTSNPNLYWYRQAAGRGLQLLFYSVGIGQISSEVPQNLSASRPQDRQFILSSKKLLLSDSGFYLCAWDRPFSYNEQFFGPGTRLTVL.

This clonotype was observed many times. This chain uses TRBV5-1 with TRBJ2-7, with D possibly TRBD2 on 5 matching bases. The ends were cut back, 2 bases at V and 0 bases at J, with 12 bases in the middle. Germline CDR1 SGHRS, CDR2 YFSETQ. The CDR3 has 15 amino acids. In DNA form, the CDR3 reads TGCGCCAGCAGCTTTGCGGGCACATACTCCTACGAGCAGTACTTC. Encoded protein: CASSFAGTYSYEQYF.

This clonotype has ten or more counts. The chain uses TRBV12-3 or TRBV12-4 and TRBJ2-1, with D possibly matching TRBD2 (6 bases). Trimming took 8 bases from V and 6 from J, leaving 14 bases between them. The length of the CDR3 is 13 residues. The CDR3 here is CASETLGGNEQFF. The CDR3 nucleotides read TGTGCCAGCGAGACCTTGGGGGGCAATGAGCAGTTCTTC.

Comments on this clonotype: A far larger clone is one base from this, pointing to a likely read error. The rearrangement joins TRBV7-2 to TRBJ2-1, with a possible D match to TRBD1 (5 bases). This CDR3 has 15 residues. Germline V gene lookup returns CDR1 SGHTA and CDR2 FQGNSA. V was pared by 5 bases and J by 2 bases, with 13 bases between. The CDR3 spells CASSLREIAYNEQFF. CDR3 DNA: TGTGCCAGCAGCCTCAGGGAAATAGCCTACAATGAGCAGTTCTTC.

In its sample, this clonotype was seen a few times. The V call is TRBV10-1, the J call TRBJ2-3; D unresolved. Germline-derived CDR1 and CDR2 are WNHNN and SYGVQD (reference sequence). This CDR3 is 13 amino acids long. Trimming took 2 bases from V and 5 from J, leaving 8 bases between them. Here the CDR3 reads CASSEPTEDTQYF. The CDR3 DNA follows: TGCGCCAGCAGTGAGCCGACTGAAGATACGCAGTATTTT.

The CDR3 region has the DNA TGTGCCAGCAGCCGGGGACTAGCTGGCAATGAGCAGTTCTTC. This translates into CASSRGLAGNEQFF. This sequence joins TRBV5-6 and TRBJ2-1; 9 nucleotides align to TRBD2. After removal of 4 bases from V and 6 bases from J, the junction contained 5 bases not matched to a gene. The CDR3 spans 14 residues. Germline loops: CDR1 SGHDT, CDR2 YYEEEE.

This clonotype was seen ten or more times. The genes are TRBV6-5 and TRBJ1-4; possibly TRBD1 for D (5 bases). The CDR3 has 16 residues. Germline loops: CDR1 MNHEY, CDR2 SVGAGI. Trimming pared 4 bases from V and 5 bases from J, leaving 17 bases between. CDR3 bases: TGTGCCAGCAGTTCCCACCAGGGAGGAGGGAATGAAAAACTGTTTTTT. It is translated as CASSSHQGGGNEKLFF.

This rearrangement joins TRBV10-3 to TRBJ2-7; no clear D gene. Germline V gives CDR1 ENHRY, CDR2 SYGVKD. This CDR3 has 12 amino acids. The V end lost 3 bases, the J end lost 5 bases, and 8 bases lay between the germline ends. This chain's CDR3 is CAISEVTDEQYF. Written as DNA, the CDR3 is TGTGCCATCAGTGAAGTAACGGACGAGCAGTACTTC.

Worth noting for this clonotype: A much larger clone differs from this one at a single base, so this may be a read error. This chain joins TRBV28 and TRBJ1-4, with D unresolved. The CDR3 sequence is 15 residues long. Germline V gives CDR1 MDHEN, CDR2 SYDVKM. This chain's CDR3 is CASSLFKGTREKLLF. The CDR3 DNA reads TGTGCCAGCAGTTTATTCAAGGGTACAAGGGAAAAACTGCTTTTT.

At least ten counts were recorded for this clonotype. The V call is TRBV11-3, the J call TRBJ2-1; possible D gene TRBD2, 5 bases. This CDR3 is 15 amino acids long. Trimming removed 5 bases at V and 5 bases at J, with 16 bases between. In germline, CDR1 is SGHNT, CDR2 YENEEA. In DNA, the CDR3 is TGTGCCAGCAGCCCTCGGTCGCGGGCGGACAATGAGCAGTTCTTC. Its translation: CASSPRSRADNEQFF.

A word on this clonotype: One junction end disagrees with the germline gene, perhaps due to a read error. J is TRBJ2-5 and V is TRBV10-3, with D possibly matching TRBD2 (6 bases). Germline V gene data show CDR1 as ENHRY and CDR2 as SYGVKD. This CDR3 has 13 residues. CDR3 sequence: CAISESSGEIQYF. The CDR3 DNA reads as TGTGCCATCAGTGAGTCTTCGGGGGAGATCCAGTACTTC.

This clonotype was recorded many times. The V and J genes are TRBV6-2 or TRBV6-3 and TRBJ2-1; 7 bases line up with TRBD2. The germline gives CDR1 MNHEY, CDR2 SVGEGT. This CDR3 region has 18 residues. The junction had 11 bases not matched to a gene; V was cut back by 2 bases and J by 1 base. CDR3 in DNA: TGTGCCAGCAGTTACCCCAAGGTGGGGGAGGGATCCTACAATGAGCAGTTCTTC. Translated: CASSYPKVGEGSYNEQFF.

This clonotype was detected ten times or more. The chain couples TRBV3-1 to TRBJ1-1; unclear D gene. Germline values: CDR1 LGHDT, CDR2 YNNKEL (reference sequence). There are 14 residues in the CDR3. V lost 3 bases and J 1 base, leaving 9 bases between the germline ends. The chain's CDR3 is CASSHGRKNTEAFF. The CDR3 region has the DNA TGTGCCAGCAGCCATGGTAGGAAGAACACTGAAGCTTTCTTT.

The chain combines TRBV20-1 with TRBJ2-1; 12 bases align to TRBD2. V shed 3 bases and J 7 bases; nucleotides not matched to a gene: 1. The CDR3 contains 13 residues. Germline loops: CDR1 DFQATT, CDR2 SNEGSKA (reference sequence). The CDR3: CSASTSGRNEQFF. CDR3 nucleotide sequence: TGCAGTGCTAGCACTAGCGGGAGGAATGAGCAGTTCTTC.

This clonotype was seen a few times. CDR3 in amino acids: CAISRLANEQFF. The CDR3 nucleotides are TGTGCCATCAGTCGTCTAGCCAATGAGCAGTTCTTC. V is TRBV10-3 and J is TRBJ2-1; D may be TRBD2 (5 bases). This CDR3 spans 12 amino acids. Trimming took off 5 bases at V and 6 bases at J, with 8 bases between the two ends. Germline CDR1 ENHRY, CDR2 SYGVKD.

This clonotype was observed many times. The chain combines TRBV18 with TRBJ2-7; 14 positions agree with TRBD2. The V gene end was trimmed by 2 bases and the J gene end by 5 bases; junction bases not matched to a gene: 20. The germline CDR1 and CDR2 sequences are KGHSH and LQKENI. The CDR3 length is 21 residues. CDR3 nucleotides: TGTGCCAGCTCACCAACTCTGCCTTTCCCGGGACTAGCGGGAGAAAATGACGAGCAGTACTTC. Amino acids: CASSPTLPFPGLAGENDEQYF. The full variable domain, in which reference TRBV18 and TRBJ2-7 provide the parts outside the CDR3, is NAGVMQNPRHLVRRRGQEARLRCSPMKGHSHVYWYRQLPEEGLKFMVYLQKENIIDESGMPKERFSAEFPKEGPSILRIQQVVRGDSAAYFCASSPTLPFPGLAGENDEQYFGPGTRLTVT.

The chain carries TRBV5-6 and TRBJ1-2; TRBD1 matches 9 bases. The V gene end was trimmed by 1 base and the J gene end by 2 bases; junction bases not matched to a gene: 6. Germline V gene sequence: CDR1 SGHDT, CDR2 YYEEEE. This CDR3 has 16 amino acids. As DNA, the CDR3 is TGTGCCAGCAGCTTGTGGGACAGGGACCAGAACTATGGCTACACCTTC. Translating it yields CASSLWDRDQNYGYTF.

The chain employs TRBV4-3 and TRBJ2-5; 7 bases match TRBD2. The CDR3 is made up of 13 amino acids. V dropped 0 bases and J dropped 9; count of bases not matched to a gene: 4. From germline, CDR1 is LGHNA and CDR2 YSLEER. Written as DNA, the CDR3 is TGCGCCAGCAGCCAAGACCCGGCGGGGGCCCAGTACTTC. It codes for CASSQDPAGAQYF.

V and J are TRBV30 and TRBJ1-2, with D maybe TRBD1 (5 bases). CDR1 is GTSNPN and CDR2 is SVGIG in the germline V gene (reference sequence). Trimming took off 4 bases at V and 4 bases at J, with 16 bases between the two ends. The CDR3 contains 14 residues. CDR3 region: CAWTADWGFYGYTF. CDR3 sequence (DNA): TGTGCCTGGACAGCGGATTGGGGCTTCTATGGCTACACCTTC.

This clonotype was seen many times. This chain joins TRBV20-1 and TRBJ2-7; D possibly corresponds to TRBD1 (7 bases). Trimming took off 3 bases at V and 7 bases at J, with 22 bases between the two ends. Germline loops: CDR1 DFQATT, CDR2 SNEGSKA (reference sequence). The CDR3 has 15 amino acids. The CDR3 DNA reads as TGCAGTGCTAGCCCAGGGGGGAAACCGACTTTTGAGCAGTACTTC. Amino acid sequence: CSASPGGKPTFEQYF.

CDR3 DNA sequence: TGTGCCAGCAGTTTATCGGGGGGACAAGGGAACATTCAGTACTTC. Translated, it gives CASSLSGGQGNIQYF. The gene calls are TRBV27 and TRBJ2-4; TRBD1 or TRBD2 may be the D gene (6 bases each). V was cut by 0 bases and J by 7 bases, with 13 bases left in between. There are 15 residues in the CDR3. Germline V gives CDR1 MNHEY, CDR2 SMNVEV (reference sequence).

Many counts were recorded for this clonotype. The CDR3 region is CASSLYTGTTPWANEQFF. CDR3 nucleotides: TGTGCCAGCAGCCTATATACCGGGACTACCCCGTGGGCGAATGAGCAGTTCTTC. The V and J genes are TRBV11-3 and TRBJ2-1; 7 bases are a match to TRBD2. After removal of 5 bases from V and 7 bases from J, the junction contained 20 bases not matched to a gene. The germline V gene has CDR1 SGHNT and CDR2 YENEEA. This CDR3 has 18 amino acids.

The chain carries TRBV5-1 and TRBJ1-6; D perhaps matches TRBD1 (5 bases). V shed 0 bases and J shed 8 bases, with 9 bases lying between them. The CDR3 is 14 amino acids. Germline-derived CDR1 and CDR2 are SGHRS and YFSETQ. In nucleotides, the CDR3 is TGCGCCAGCAGCTTGGGGGGGTATTATTCACCCCTCCACTTT. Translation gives CASSLGGYYSPLHF.

For the CDR3, the DNA is TGTGCCAGCAGTTACTCGACAGTTAGTGAGCAGTTCTTC. Protein sequence: CASSYSTVSEQFF. The V gene is TRBV6-2 or TRBV6-3, the J gene TRBJ2-1; D is possibly TRBD1 (5 bases). This CDR3 region has 13 residues. V was cut by 0 bases and J by 9 bases, with 9 bases left in between. The germline V gene encodes CDR1 MNHEY and CDR2 SVGEGT.

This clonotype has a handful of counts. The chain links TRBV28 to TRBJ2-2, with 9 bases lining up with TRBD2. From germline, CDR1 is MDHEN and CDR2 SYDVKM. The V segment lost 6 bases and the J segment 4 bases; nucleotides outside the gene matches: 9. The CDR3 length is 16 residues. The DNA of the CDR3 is TGTGCCAGCAGGGTTAGCGGGAGATCGGGCACCGGGGAGCTGTTTTTT. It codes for CASRVSGRSGTGELFF.

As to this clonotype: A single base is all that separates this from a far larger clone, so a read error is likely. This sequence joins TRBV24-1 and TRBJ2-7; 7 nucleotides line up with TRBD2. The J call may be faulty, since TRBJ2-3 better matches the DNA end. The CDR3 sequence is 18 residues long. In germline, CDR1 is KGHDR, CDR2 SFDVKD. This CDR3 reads CATSPIPGTNGIGDTQYF. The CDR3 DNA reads TGTGCCACCAGCCCAATCCCCGGGACTAACGGGATAGGAGATACGCAGTATTTT.

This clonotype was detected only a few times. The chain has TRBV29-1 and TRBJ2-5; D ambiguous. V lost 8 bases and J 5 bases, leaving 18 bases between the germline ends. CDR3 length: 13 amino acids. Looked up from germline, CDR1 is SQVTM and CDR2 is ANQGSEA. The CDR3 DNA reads TGCAGCACACGACGCACAGTGTCGGAGACCCAGTACTTC. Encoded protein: CSTRRTVSETQYF.

The CDR3 sequence: CASSPGTQGNQPQHF. The DNA of the CDR3 is TGCGCCAGCAGTCCCGGGACCCAGGGAAATCAGCCCCAGCATTTT. V usage is TRBV5-1 and J usage is TRBJ1-5; maybe TRBD1 (5 bases). The CDR3 is 15 amino acids. Germline V gene lookup returns CDR1 SGHRS and CDR2 YFSETQ. The V end lost 5 bases, the J end lost 4 bases, and 16 bases lay between the germline ends.

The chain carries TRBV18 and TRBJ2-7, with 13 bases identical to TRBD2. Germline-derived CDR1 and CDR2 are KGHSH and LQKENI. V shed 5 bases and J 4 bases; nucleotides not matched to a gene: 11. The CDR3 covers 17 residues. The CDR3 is CASSGIGGTSGTYEQYF. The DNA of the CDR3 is TGTGCCAGCTCAGGTATAGGTGGGACTAGCGGGACATACGAGCAGTACTTC.